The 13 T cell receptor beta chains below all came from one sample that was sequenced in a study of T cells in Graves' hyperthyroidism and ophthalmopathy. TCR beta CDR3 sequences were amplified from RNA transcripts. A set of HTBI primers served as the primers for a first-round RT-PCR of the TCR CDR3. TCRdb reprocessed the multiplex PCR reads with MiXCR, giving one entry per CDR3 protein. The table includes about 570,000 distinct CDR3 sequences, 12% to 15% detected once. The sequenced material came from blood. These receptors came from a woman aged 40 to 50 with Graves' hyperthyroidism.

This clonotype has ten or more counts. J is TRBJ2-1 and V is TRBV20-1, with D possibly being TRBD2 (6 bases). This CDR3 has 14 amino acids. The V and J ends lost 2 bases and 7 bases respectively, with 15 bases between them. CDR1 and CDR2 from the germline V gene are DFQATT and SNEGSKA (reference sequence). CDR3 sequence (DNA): TGCAGTGCTAGACGAGCGGGTGTACTTAATGAGCAGTTCTTC. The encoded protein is CSARRAGVLNEQFF.

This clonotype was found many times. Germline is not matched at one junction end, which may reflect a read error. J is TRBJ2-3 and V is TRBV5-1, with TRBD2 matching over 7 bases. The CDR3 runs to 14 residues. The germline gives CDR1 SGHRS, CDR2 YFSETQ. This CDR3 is CASTLGRGTDTQYF. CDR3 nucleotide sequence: TGCGCCAGCACCTTGGGGAGGGGCACAGATACGCAGTATTTT.

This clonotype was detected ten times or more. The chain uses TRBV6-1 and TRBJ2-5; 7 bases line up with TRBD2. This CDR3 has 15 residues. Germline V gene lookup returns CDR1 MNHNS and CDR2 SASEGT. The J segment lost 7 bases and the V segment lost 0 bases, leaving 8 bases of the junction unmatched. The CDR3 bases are TGTGCCAGCAGTGAAGCGCGTGGGAGGGCCAGGACCCAGTACTTC. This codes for CASSEARGRARTQYF.

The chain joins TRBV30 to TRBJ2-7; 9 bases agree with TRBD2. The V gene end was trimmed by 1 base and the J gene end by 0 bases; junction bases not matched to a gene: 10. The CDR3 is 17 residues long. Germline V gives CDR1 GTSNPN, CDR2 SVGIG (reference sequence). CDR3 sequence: CAWSGVAGESSSYEQYF. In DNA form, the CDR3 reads TGTGCCTGGAGTGGGGTAGCGGGAGAGTCAAGCTCCTACGAGCAGTACTTC. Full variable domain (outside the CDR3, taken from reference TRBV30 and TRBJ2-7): SQTIHQWPATLVQPVGSPLSLECTVEGTSNPNLYWYRQAAGRGLQLLFYSVGIGQISSEVPQNLSASRPQDRQFILSSKKLLLSDSGFYLCAWSGVAGESSSYEQYFGPGTRLTVT.

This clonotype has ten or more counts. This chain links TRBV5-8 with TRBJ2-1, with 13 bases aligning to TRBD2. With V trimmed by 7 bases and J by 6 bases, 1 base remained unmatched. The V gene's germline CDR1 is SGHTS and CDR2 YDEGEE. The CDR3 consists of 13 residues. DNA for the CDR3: TGTGCCAGCCGGACTAGCGGGAGCAATGAGCAGTTCTTC. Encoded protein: CASRTSGSNEQFF.

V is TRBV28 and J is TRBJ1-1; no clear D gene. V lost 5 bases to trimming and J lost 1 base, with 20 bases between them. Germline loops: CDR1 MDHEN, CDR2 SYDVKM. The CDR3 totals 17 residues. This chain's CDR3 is CASSKPAARKQNTEAFF. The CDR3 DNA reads TGTGCCAGCAGTAAGCCCGCAGCTAGGAAACAGAACACTGAAGCTTTCTTT.

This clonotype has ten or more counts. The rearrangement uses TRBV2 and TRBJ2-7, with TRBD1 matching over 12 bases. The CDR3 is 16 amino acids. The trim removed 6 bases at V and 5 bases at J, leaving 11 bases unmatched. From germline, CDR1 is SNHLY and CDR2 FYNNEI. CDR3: CASSQGQGAPLDEQYF. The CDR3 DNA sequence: TGTGCCAGCAGCCAGGGACAGGGGGCACCTCTGGACGAGCAGTACTTC.

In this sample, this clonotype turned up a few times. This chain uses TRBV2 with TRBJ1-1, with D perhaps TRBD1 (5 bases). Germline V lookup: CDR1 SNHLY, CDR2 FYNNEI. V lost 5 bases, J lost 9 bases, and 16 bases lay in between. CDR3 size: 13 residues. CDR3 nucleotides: TGTGCCAGCAGTACCCTTGGGACCGGGCAAGCTTTCTTT. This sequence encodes CASSTLGTGQAFF.

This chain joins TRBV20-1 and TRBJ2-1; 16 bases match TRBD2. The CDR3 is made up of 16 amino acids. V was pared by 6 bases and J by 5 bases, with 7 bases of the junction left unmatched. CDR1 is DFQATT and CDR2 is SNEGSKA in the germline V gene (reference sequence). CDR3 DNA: TGCAGTGCACCGGGACTAGCGGGAGGGCAAAACAATGAGCAGTTCTTC. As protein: CSAPGLAGGQNNEQFF.

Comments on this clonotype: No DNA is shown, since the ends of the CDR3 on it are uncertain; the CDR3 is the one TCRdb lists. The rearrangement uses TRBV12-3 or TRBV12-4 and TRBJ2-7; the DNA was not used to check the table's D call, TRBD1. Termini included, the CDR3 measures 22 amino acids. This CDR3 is CASSFGKGYEQYFGPGVHEQYF.

CDR3 amino acids: CASRTTGLEQFF. CDR3 sequence (DNA): TGTGCCAGCAGGACCACGGGGCTTGAGCAGTTCTTC. The rearrangement links TRBV12-3 or TRBV12-4 to TRBJ2-1; either TRBD1 or TRBD2 may supply D (5 bases each). V was cut by 6 bases and J by 9 bases, with 12 bases left in between. CDR3 length equals 12 residues.

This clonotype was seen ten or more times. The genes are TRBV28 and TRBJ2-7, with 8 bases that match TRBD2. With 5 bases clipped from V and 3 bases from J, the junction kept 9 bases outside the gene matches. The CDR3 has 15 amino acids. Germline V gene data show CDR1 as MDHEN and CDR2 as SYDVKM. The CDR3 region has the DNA TGTGCCAGCAGTACAAGCGGGAGTGGGAGCTACGAGCAGTACTTC. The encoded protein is CASSTSGSGSYEQYF.

This CDR3 is CASSLPGTTEAFF. In DNA, the CDR3 is TGTGCCAGCAGCTTGCCAGGGACGACTGAAGCTTTCTTT. The gene calls are TRBV5-6 and TRBJ1-1; a weak D match, TRBD1 (5 bases). The CDR3 sequence is 13 residues long. Germline-derived CDR1 and CDR2 are SGHDT and YYEEEE. V was cut by 1 base and J by 5 bases, with 9 bases left in between.